A selection of T cell receptor beta chains follows, all from one sample in a study of T cell repertoires in cytomegalovirus infection. These TCRs are of unknown antigen specificity. MiXCR, run by TCRdb on the reads, gives a single entry per CDR3 protein. Among 450,000 to 650,000 distinct CDR3 sequences listed, roughly 42% were seen once. Sequencing used cultured PBMCs, obtained from culture after CMV antigen stimulation. The receptor set was obtained from a human donor in good health (CMV status not recorded). Some clones in this sample may be carry-over from other donors' samples. CDR3s include the opening cysteine and the closing phenylalanine or tryptophan. Each record gives: clone size, J gene, V gene, D gene, CDR3 DNA, CDR3 protein. A D gene is named only where the DNA matches it firmly. Only part of the rows carry a size: once, few, many, or a class if the clone is expanded.

few,TRBJ1-2,TRBV7-6,TRBD1,TGTGCCAGCAGCTTAGTAGCCAGGGGGGGTGGCTACACCTTC,CASSLVARGGGYTF
few,TRBJ2-2,TRBV28,NA,TGTGCCAGCATCCCCCGGGATGGAACGAACACCGGGGAGCTGTTTTTT,CASIPRDGTNTGELFF
NA,TRBJ2-7,TRBV20-1,NA,TGCAGTGCCCCACCACAGGGCTCCTACGAGCAGTACTTC,CSAPPQGSYEQYF
few,TRBJ1-5,TRBV27,NA,TGTGCCAGCAGTCCCCGGACGGGGTTAGGCTGGGGCAATCAGCCCCAGCATTTT,CASSPRTGLGWGNQPQHF
NA,TRBJ2-7,TRBV15,TRBD2,TGTGCCACCAGCAGAGATCCGGGGACTAGCGGAAGGTTATACGAGCAGTACTTC,CATSRDPGTSGRLYEQYF
NA,TRBJ2-1,TRBV6-6,NA,TGTGCCAGCAGTTACTCGAATGGGGGCCTTGATGAGCAGTTCTTC,CASSYSNGGLDEQFF
NA,TRBJ1-2,TRBV7-2,NA,TGTGCCAGCAGCTCCCGGACGGCTATCTATGGCTACACCTTC,CASSSRTAIYGYTF
NA,TRBJ1-1,TRBV12-3/TRBV12-4,NA,TGTGCCAGCACCATACGCCCCACTGAAGCTTTCTTT,CASTIRPTEAFF
NA,TRBJ2-5,TRBV12-5,TRBD1,TGTGCTAGTGGTTCAGGGGGCATGAGCTGGGAGACCCAGTACTTC,CASGSGGMSWETQYF
few,TRBJ2-1,TRBV20-1,TRBD1,TGCAGTGCTGCTAGGGACAGGTATTACAATGAGCAGTTCTTC,CSAARDRYYNEQFF
NA,TRBJ2-1,TRBV5-1,NA,TGCGCCAGCAGCTTGGATCGAGGATGGAATGAGCAGTTCTTC,CASSLDRGWNEQFF
NA,TRBJ2-7,TRBV28,NA,TGTGCCAGCAGTTTGGGCAGGCCGATCTACGAGCAGTACTTC,CASSLGRPIYEQYF
NA,TRBJ1-2,TRBV29-1,NA,TGCAGCGTTGAAGAAGCCGACAGCTACTATGGCTACACCTTC,CSVEEADSYYGYTF
NA,TRBJ2-5,TRBV6-5,NA,TGTGGCAGCAGTACCCAAAGGGGAGAGACCCAGTACTTC,CGSSTQRGETQYF
NA,TRBJ2-7,TRBV7-2,NA,TGTGCCAGCAGCTTAGCCAACGACAGGTTAATACCCTACGAGCAGTACTTC,CASSLANDRLIPYEQYF
NA,TRBJ2-7,TRBV4-1,NA,TGCGCCAGCAGCCAAGGACAGATGTACGAGCAGTACTTC,CASSQGQMYEQYF
NA,TRBJ1-1,TRBV7-9,TRBD1,TGTGCCAGCAGGGGGACAGGGGAACGTTATACTGAAGCTTTCTTT,CASRGTGERYTEAFF
NA,TRBJ2-3,TRBV5-1,NA,TGCGCCAGCAGCTTAACTAGCTTTTGGGTTGGCGGTACGCAGTATTTT,CASSLTSFWVGGTQYF
few,TRBJ2-1,TRBV12-3/TRBV12-4,TRBD2,TGTGCCAGCATCCTTTTTAGCGGGAGGGCCAGTGAGCAGTTCTTC,CASILFSGRASEQFF
NA,TRBJ2-5,TRBV6-2/TRBV6-3,TRBD2,TGTGCCAGCAGGGTAGCGGGAGCCCCAGAGACCCAGTACTTC,CASRVAGAPETQYF
few,TRBJ2-5,TRBV6-1,TRBD2,TGTGCCAGCAGCGGGGACTACGGCCAAGAGACCCAGTACTTC,CASSGDYGQETQYF
NA,TRBJ1-5,TRBV5-1,TRBD1,TGCGCCAGCAGCTTGGATTCAGGGGGCAGTCAGCCCCAGCATTTT,CASSLDSGGSQPQHF
NA,TRBJ1-1,TRBV3-1,TRBD1,TGTGCCAGCAGCCCGGGACAGGGGCACATGAACACTGAAGCTTTCTTT,CASSPGQGHMNTEAFF
few,TRBJ1-1,TRBV10-3,NA,TGTGCCATCAGGCAAAGGGAGAACACTGAAGCTTTCTTT,CAIRQRENTEAFF
NA,TRBJ2-6,TRBV4-3,TRBD1,TGCGCCAGCAGCCAAGGGGAAGGGAACGACCGACAGGGCTCTGGGGCCAACGTCCTGACTTTC,CASSQGEGNDRQGSGANVLTF
NA,TRBJ2-6,TRBV7-2,TRBD1,TGTGCCAGCGCCCGGGACAGGGACTCTGGGGCCAACGTCCTGACTTTC,CASARDRDSGANVLTF
NA,TRBJ1-1,TRBV19,NA,TGTGCCAGTAAGTCGTGGACATTGGGGGGTCAAACTGAAGCTTTCTTT,CASKSWTLGGQTEAFF
NA,TRBJ2-1,TRBV6-1,TRBD2,TGTGCCAGCCGTAGCGGGAGTGAGCAGTTCTTC,CASRSGSEQFF
NA,TRBJ1-4,TRBV7-6,TRBD1,TGTGCCAGCAGACGCGACAGGGCTAATGAAAAACTGTTTTTT,CASRRDRANEKLFF
few,TRBJ2-3,TRBV7-6,NA,TGTGCCAGCAGCTTAGGTGGAGGGGCGCAGTATTTT,CASSLGGGAQYF
NA,TRBJ2-3,TRBV7-2,NA,TGTGCCAGCAGCCTCGAGATGAATACGCAGTATTTT,CASSLEMNTQYF
few,TRBJ2-4,TRBV7-2,TRBD2,TGTGCCAGCAGCTTAGACCCTAGCGGGAGTGACATTCAGTACTTC,CASSLDPSGSDIQYF
NA,TRBJ1-3,TRBV12-3/TRBV12-4,TRBD1,TGTGCCTGGGGGACAGACTCTTTGACCGCTGGAAACACCATATATTTT,CAWGTDSLTAGNTIYF
NA,TRBJ2-4,TRBV6-5,TRBD1,TGCGCCAGCAGTCATACTCGCCGACAGGGTTACAGGATTCAGTACTTC,CASSHTRRQGYRIQYF
NA,TRBJ2-1,TRBV7-2,TRBD1,TGTGCCAGCAGCTTAGCCCTAACAGGGGTTGGTGAGCAGTTCTTC,CASSLALTGVGEQFF
many,TRBJ2-3,TRBV7-2,TRBD2,TGTGCCAGCAGCTTGCAGCGGGGAAACACAGATACGCAGTATTTT,CASSLQRGNTDTQYF
NA,TRBJ1-6,TRBV20-1,TRBD1,TGCAGTGCTTTACCGACAGGGAGTTCACCCCTCCACTTT,CSALPTGSSPLHF
few,TRBJ1-1,TRBV12-3/TRBV12-4,NA,TGTGCCAGCAGTTCGCTCCATCTAGAAGCTTTCTTT,CASSSLHLEAFF
NA,TRBJ2-1,TRBV7-3,TRBD1,TGTGCCAGCACCGGACAGGGTATAGGTATTGGTGAGCAGTTCTTC,CASTGQGIGIGEQFF
NA,TRBJ2-1,TRBV5-1,TRBD2,TGCGCCAGCAGCGAAGGGACTAGCGGGAGATACAATGAGCAGTTCTTC,CASSEGTSGRYNEQFF
NA,TRBJ2-3,TRBV4-2,TRBD2,TGTGCCAGCAGCCCAAGCGGGGCTCCGGGAGGAGATACGCAGTATTTT,CASSPSGAPGGDTQYF
NA,TRBJ2-1,TRBV9,NA,TGTGCCAGCAGCGTAGCTCCGGGACACTACAATGAGCAGTTCTTC,CASSVAPGHYNEQFF
NA,TRBJ1-5,TRBV20-1,NA,TGCAGTGGCGTCAGGGAGAATCAGCCCCAGCATTTT,CSGVRENQPQHF
NA,TRBJ1-5,TRBV12-3/TRBV12-4,NA,TGTGCCAGCAGTTTAAGGAGGGGACAGCCCCAGCATTTT,CASSLRRGQPQHF
NA,TRBJ2-7,TRBV5-5,NA,TGTGCCAGCAGGTCTCCCAGCACCTACGAGCAGTACTTC,CASRSPSTYEQYF
few,TRBJ2-2,TRBV7-2,TRBD2,TGTGCCAGCAGCACGATGGGAGGGAGCGGGGAGCTGTTTTTT,CASSTMGGSGELFF
few,TRBJ2-7,TRBV12-3/TRBV12-4,TRBD1,TGTGCCAGCAGTTTACTTTTGGGACAGGACCACGAGCAGTACTTC,CASSLLLGQDHEQYF